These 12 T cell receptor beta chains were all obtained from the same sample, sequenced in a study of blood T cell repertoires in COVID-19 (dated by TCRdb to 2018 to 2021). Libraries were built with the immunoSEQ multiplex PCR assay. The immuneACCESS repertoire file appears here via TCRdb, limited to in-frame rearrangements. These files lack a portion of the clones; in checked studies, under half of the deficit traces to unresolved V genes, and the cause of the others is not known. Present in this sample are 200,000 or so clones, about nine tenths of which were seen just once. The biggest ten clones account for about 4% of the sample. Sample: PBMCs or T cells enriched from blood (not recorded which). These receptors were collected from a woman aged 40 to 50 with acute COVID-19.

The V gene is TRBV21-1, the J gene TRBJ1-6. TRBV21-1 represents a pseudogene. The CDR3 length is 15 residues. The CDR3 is CASIQTRGAGRTLHF. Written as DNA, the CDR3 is TGTGCCAGCATCCAAACGCGGGGCGCGGGACGCACCCTCCACTTT.

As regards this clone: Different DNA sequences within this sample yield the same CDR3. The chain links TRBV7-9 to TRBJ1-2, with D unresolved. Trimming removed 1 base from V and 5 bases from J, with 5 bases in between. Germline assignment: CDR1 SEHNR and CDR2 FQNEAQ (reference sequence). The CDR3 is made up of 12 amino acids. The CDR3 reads CASSLGSYGYTF. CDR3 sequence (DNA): TGTGCCAGCAGCTTAGGGAGTTATGGCTACACCTTC.

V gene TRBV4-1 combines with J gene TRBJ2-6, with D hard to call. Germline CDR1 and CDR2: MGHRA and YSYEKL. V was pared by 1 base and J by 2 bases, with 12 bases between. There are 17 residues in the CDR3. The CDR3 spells CASSQVASSTGANVLTF. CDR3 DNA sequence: TGCGCCAGCAGCCAAGTAGCCAGTTCCACTGGGGCCAACGTCCTGACTTTC.

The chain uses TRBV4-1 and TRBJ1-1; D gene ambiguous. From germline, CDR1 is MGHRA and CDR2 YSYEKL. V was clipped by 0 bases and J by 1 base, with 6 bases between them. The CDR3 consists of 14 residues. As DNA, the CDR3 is TGCGCCAGCAGCCAAGACGGAGGGAACACTGAAGCTTTCTTT. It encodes CASSQDGGNTEAFF.

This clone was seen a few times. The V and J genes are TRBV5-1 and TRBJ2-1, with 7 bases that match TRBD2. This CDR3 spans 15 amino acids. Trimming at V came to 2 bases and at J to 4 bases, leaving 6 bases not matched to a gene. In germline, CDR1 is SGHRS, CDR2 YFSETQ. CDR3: CASSLAGSPYNEQFF. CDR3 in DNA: TGCGCCAGCAGCTTAGCGGGGTCCCCTTACAATGAGCAGTTCTTC.

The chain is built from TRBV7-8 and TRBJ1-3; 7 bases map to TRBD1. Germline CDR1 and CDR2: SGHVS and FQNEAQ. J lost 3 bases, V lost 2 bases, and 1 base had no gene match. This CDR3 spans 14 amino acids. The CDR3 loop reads CASSLSGGGNTIYF. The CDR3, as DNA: TGTGCCAGCAGCTTATCAGGGGGTGGAAACACCATATATTTT. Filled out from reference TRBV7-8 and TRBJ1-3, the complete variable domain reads GAGVSQSPRYKVAKRGQDVALRCDPISGHVSLFWYQQALGQGPEFLTYFQNEAQLDKSGLPSDRFFAERPEGSVSTLKIQRTQQEDSAVYLCASSLSGGGNTIYFGEGSWLTVV.

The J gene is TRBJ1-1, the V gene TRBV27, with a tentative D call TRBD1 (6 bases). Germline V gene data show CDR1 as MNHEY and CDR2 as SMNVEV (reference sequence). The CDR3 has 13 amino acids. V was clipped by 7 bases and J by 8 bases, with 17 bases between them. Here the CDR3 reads CASKNAQGTEAFF. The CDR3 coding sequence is TGTGCCAGCAAAAACGCCCAGGGGACGGAAGCTTTCTTT.

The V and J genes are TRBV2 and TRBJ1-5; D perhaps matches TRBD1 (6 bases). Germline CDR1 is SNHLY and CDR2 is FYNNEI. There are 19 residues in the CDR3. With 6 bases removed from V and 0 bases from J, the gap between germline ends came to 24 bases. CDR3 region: CASSEGVDYSDYSNQPQHF. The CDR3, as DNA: TGTGCCAGCAGCGAGGGGGTAGACTACTCGGATTATAGCAATCAGCCCCAGCATTTT.

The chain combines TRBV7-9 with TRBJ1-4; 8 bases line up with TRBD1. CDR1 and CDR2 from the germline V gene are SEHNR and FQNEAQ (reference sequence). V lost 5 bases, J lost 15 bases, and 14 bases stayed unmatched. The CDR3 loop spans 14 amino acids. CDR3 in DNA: TGTGCCAGCAGCGAAGAAAGTGGGGGACAGGAGGTGTTTTTT. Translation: CASSEESGGQEVFF.

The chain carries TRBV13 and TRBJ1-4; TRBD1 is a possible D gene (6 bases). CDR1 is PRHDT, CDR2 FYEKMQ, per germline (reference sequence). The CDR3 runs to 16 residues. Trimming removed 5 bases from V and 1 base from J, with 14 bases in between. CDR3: CASSEQQGKTNEKLFF. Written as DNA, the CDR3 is TGTGCCAGCAGCGAACAGCAGGGGAAAACTAATGAAAAACTGTTTTTT.

This CDR3 reads CASSTDDRSNQPQHF. For the CDR3, the DNA is TGTGCCAGTAGTACGGACGACAGGTCCAATCAGCCCCAGCATTTT. The rearrangement uses TRBV19 and TRBJ1-5, with D tentatively TRBD1 (6 bases). Germline CDR1 is LNHDA and CDR2 is SQIVND (reference sequence). The CDR3 is 15 residues long. With 4 bases removed from V and 3 bases from J, the gap between germline ends came to 13 bases.

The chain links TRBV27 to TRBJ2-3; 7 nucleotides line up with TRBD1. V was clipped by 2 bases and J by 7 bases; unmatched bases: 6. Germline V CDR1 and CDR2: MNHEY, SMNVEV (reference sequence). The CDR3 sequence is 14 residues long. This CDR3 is CASSLEGAQYTQYF. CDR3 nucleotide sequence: TGTGCCAGCAGTTTAGAGGGGGCGCAATATACGCAGTATTTT.